Listed below are T cell receptor beta chains from one sample, sequenced in a study of blood T cell repertoires in COVID-19. Data came from immunoSEQ multiplex PCR; TCRdb stores just in-frame clones and leaves some out. The table lists roughly 300,000 clones, about 90% of them singletons. The sequencing input was peripheral blood. Receptor source: a woman in her thirties or forties who had recovered from COVID-19. Both conserved end residues are part of each CDR3. The D gene is left open where the match is weak. For some rows the clone size is stated as once, few or many, or as a class when expanded; others skip it.

len: 13
v_gene: TRBV9
abundance: .
d_gene: .
j_gene: TRBJ1-1
CDR3nt: TGTGCCAGCTCCGGGCGGGGAAACACTGAAGCTTTCTTT
CDR3aa: CASSGRGNTEAFF

len: 15
v_gene: TRBV5-1
abundance: once
d_gene: TRBD2
j_gene: TRBJ2-5
CDR3nt: TGCGCCAGCAGCTTGGAGCCTAGCGGGGGGGAGACCCAGTACTTC
CDR3aa: CASSLEPSGGETQYF

len: 16
v_gene: TRBV21-1
abundance: .
d_gene: .
j_gene: TRBJ2-6
CDR3nt: TGTGCCAGCAGCAAAGGCAGGGGTCCCGGGGCCAACGTCCTGACTTTC
CDR3aa: CASSKGRGPGANVLTF

len: 15
v_gene: TRBV4-2
abundance: .
d_gene: TRBD1
j_gene: TRBJ1-1
CDR3nt: TGTGCCAGCAGCCGTGACAGGGCCAGACACACTGAAGCTTTCTTT
CDR3aa: CASSRDRARHTEAFF

len: 17
v_gene: TRBV5-1
abundance: .
d_gene: TRBD1
j_gene: TRBJ2-6
CDR3nt: TGCGCCAGCAGCTTGGGGGACAGGCCCTCTGGGGCCAACGTCCTGACTTTC
CDR3aa: CASSLGDRPSGANVLTF

len: 14
v_gene: TRBV6-2/TRBV6-3
abundance: .
d_gene: .
j_gene: TRBJ1-5
CDR3nt: TGTGCCAGCAGTTACTTCTCGGGGGTTCAGCCCCAGCATTTT
CDR3aa: CASSYFSGVQPQHF

len: 12
v_gene: TRBV29-1
abundance: .
d_gene: .
j_gene: TRBJ2-3
CDR3nt: TGCAGCGTTGCCGAGGGTTCAGATACGCAGTATTTT
CDR3aa: CSVAEGSDTQYF

len: 14
v_gene: TRBV5-1
abundance: once
d_gene: .
j_gene: TRBJ2-3
CDR3nt: TGCGCCAGCAGCTTGGGAGTGGTCACAGATACGCAGTATTTT
CDR3aa: CASSLGVVTDTQYF

len: 13
v_gene: TRBV30
abundance: .
d_gene: .
j_gene: TRBJ2-5
CDR3nt: TGTGCCTGGACTAGAAACCCCGAAGAGACCCAGTACTTC
CDR3aa: CAWTRNPEETQYF

len: 15
v_gene: TRBV6-5
abundance: .
d_gene: TRBD1
j_gene: TRBJ1-6
CDR3nt: TGTGCCAGCAGTTACTCGACAGGGGGAAATTCACCCCTCCACTTT
CDR3aa: CASSYSTGGNSPLHF

len: 14
v_gene: TRBV7-7
abundance: .
d_gene: TRBD1
j_gene: TRBJ2-7
CDR3nt: TGTGCTAGCAGCCACGGGACAGGGCTCTACGAGCAGTACTTC
CDR3aa: CASSHGTGLYEQYF

len: 14
v_gene: TRBV5-1
abundance: .
d_gene: .
j_gene: TRBJ1-4
CDR3nt: TGCGCCAGCAGCTTGGCGGGGTCTAATGAAAAACTGTTTTTT
CDR3aa: CASSLAGSNEKLFF

len: 15
v_gene: TRBV5-6
abundance: .
d_gene: .
j_gene: TRBJ2-2
CDR3nt: TGTGCCAGCAGCTTGGCACTACACGTCGCCGGGGAGCTGTTTTTT
CDR3aa: CASSLALHVAGELFF

len: 13
v_gene: TRBV6-1
abundance: .
d_gene: .
j_gene: TRBJ1-6
CDR3nt: TGTGCCAGCAGTGAAACGGGGATCAAACCCCTCCACTTT
CDR3aa: CASSETGIKPLHF

len: 14
v_gene: TRBV13
abundance: .
d_gene: .
j_gene: TRBJ2-5
CDR3nt: TGTGCCAGCAGCCCCCAGCCCGCGGGCGGGACCCAGTACTTC
CDR3aa: CASSPQPAGGTQYF

len: 13
v_gene: TRBV12-3/TRBV12-4
abundance: .
d_gene: .
j_gene: TRBJ1-1
CDR3nt: TGTGCCAGCACCCTTGGGGAGGCCACTGAAGCTTTCTTT
CDR3aa: CASTLGEATEAFF

len: 16
v_gene: TRBV4-3
abundance: few
d_gene: .
j_gene: TRBJ2-2
CDR3nt: TGCGCCAGCAGCCAAGAGAACAGGTGGGGCACCGGGGAGCTGTTTTTT
CDR3aa: CASSQENRWGTGELFF

len: 13
v_gene: TRBV19
abundance: .
d_gene: .
j_gene: TRBJ2-6
CDR3nt: TGTGCCAGCGACAACTCTGGGGCCAACGTCCTGACTTTC
CDR3aa: CASDNSGANVLTF

len: 15
v_gene: TRBV9
abundance: .
d_gene: TRBD2
j_gene: TRBJ2-7
CDR3nt: TGTGCCAGCAGCGAAACCGGGACTAGCGCGTACGAGCAGTACTTC
CDR3aa: CASSETGTSAYEQYF

len: 14
v_gene: TRBV9
abundance: .
d_gene: .
j_gene: TRBJ1-6
CDR3nt: TGTGCCAGCAGCGTAGGTAACTCGGGGTCACCCCTCCACTTT
CDR3aa: CASSVGNSGSPLHF

len: 17
v_gene: TRBV6-1
abundance: few
d_gene: .
j_gene: TRBJ1-5
CDR3nt: TGTGCCAGCAGTGAGGGGTGGGTCAGGGAATCCAATCAGCCCCAGCATTTT
CDR3aa: CASSEGWVRESNQPQHF

len: 16
v_gene: TRBV3-1/TRBV3-2
abundance: .
d_gene: .
j_gene: TRBJ2-1
CDR3nt: TGTGCCAGCAGCCTCTTAGGGACATCGACATACAATGAGCAGTTCTTC
CDR3aa: CASSLLGTSTYNEQFF

len: 15
v_gene: TRBV19
abundance: few
d_gene: .
j_gene: TRBJ1-6
CDR3nt: TGTGCCAGTAGTATATATCCAGGGTCTAATTCACCCCTCCACTTT
CDR3aa: CASSIYPGSNSPLHF

len: 15
v_gene: TRBV6-5
abundance: .
d_gene: .
j_gene: TRBJ2-1
CDR3nt: TGTGCCAGCACCCACGACAGGAGCTCCTACAATGAGCAGTTCTTC
CDR3aa: CASTHDRSSYNEQFF

len: 13
v_gene: TRBV9
abundance: .
d_gene: .
j_gene: TRBJ1-2
CDR3nt: TGTGCCAGCAGCCTCAGGGGAGACTATGGCTACACCTTC
CDR3aa: CASSLRGDYGYTF

len: 15
v_gene: TRBV2
abundance: once
d_gene: TRBD1
j_gene: TRBJ1-5
CDR3nt: TGTGCCAGCAGGGGACAGGGGGGCACCAATCAGCCCCAGCATTTT
CDR3aa: CASRGQGGTNQPQHF

len: 13
v_gene: TRBV6-5
abundance: once
d_gene: TRBD1
j_gene: TRBJ1-4
CDR3nt: TGTGCCAGCAGTTGGACAGGGTACGAAAAACTGTTTTTT
CDR3aa: CASSWTGYEKLFF

len: 15
v_gene: TRBV6-2/TRBV6-3
abundance: once
d_gene: TRBD1
j_gene: TRBJ1-1
CDR3nt: TGTGCCAGCAGTTACCCGCGGACAGGGGTAACTGAAGCTTTCTTT
CDR3aa: CASSYPRTGVTEAFF

len: 16
v_gene: TRBV18
abundance: .
d_gene: .
j_gene: TRBJ2-2
CDR3nt: TGTGCCAGCTCCCCCTCCCGGGGGGCCATCGCCGGGGAGCTGTTTTTT
CDR3aa: CASSPSRGAIAGELFF

len: 16
v_gene: TRBV10-2
abundance: .
d_gene: TRBD1
j_gene: TRBJ1-5
CDR3nt: TGCGCCAGCAGTGAGCAAAACAGGGGACTCAATCAGCCCCAGCATTTT
CDR3aa: CASSEQNRGLNQPQHF

len: 14
v_gene: TRBV3-1/TRBV3-2
abundance: .
d_gene: TRBD2
j_gene: TRBJ2-3
CDR3nt: TGTGCCAGCAGCCTAGCGGGGGGTCCAGATACGCAGTATTTT
CDR3aa: CASSLAGGPDTQYF

len: 16
v_gene: TRBV4-2
abundance: .
d_gene: TRBD2
j_gene: TRBJ2-7
CDR3nt: TGTGCCAGCAGCCAAGTTGGGGGGGGAGCTCCAGGGGAGCAGTACTTC
CDR3aa: CASSQVGGGAPGEQYF

len: 11
v_gene: TRBV20-1
abundance: .
d_gene: .
j_gene: TRBJ1-5
CDR3nt: TGCAGTGCCGGCCTAGGAATATTGCGGCATTTT
CDR3aa: CSAGLGILRHF

len: 15
v_gene: TRBV6-2/TRBV6-3
abundance: .
d_gene: .
j_gene: TRBJ2-7
CDR3nt: TGTGCCAGCAGCCGGACAGCGCAGAGCTCCTACGAGCAGTACTTC
CDR3aa: CASSRTAQSSYEQYF

len: 17
v_gene: TRBV29-1
abundance: .
d_gene: TRBD2
j_gene: TRBJ2-7
CDR3nt: TGCAGCGTTGTCGTAATCCCCGGGGGTAGCGGGGGCTACGAGCAGTACTTC
CDR3aa: CSVVVIPGGSGGYEQYF

len: 14
v_gene: TRBV19
abundance: once
d_gene: .
j_gene: TRBJ2-7
CDR3nt: TGTGCCAGTAGTATTAGGCTAGCAGGCGACGAGCAGTACTTC
CDR3aa: CASSIRLAGDEQYF

len: 18
v_gene: TRBV7-9
abundance: .
d_gene: TRBD1
j_gene: TRBJ1-1
CDR3nt: TGTGCCAGCAGCTTAATTGACGGTCGGGGACAGGGAAACACTGAAGCTTTCTTT
CDR3aa: CASSLIDGRGQGNTEAFF

len: 15
v_gene: TRBV13
abundance: .
d_gene: TRBD2
j_gene: TRBJ2-7
CDR3nt: TGTGCCAGCAGCTTAGGTGGCGGGGGTCGGTACGAGCAGTACTTC
CDR3aa: CASSLGGGGRYEQYF

len: 15
v_gene: TRBV5-6
abundance: .
d_gene: .
j_gene: TRBJ1-2
CDR3nt: TGTGCCAGCAGCTTGGGGTACAGAACTAACTATGGCTACACCTTC
CDR3aa: CASSLGYRTNYGYTF

len: 12
v_gene: TRBV30
abundance: .
d_gene: .
j_gene: TRBJ2-7
CDR3nt: TGTGCCTGTGCGCGCGGCACCTACGAGCAGTACTTC
CDR3aa: CACARGTYEQYF

len: 15
v_gene: TRBV14
abundance: .
d_gene: .
j_gene: TRBJ1-1
CDR3nt: TGTGCCAGCAGTCCCCGGGGGGCAGGGGTAGCTGAAGCTTTCTTT
CDR3aa: CASSPRGAGVAEAFF

len: 17
v_gene: TRBV12-5
abundance: .
d_gene: TRBD1
j_gene: TRBJ1-5
CDR3nt: TGTGCTAGTGGTTTGGGCTGGACAGGGAGCCCCAATCAGCCCCAGCATTTT
CDR3aa: CASGLGWTGSPNQPQHF

len: 16
v_gene: TRBV7-9
abundance: .
d_gene: .
j_gene: TRBJ2-3
CDR3nt: TGTGCCAGCAGCCCGGCCGAAGGGGGAGGGACAGATACGCAGTATTTT
CDR3aa: CASSPAEGGGTDTQYF

len: 15
v_gene: TRBV7-2
abundance: .
d_gene: TRBD1
j_gene: TRBJ2-7
CDR3nt: TGTGCCAGCAGCTCGGGAGGGACAGGGGGATACGAGCAGTACTTC
CDR3aa: CASSSGGTGGYEQYF

len: 15
v_gene: TRBV3-1/TRBV3-2
abundance: .
d_gene: .
j_gene: TRBJ1-2
CDR3nt: TGTGCCAGCAGCCCCCTGCAGGGTTCGAGGAACGGCTACACCTTC
CDR3aa: CASSPLQGSRNGYTF

len: 16
v_gene: TRBV9
abundance: .
d_gene: TRBD2
j_gene: TRBJ2-5
CDR3nt: TGTGCCAGCAGCGTTGGGACTAGCGGGGCCCAAGAGACCCAGTACTTC
CDR3aa: CASSVGTSGAQETQYF

len: 13
v_gene: TRBV4-1
abundance: .
d_gene: .
j_gene: TRBJ2-7
CDR3nt: TGCGCCAGCAGCCAAGATCCCTACTACGAGCAGTACTTC
CDR3aa: CASSQDPYYEQYF

len: 15
v_gene: TRBV21-1
abundance: .
d_gene: .
j_gene: TRBJ2-3
CDR3nt: TGTGCCAGCAGCACCCTACCTGGTTTCGGGGATACGCAGTATTTT
CDR3aa: CASSTLPGFGDTQYF

len: 15
v_gene: TRBV9
abundance: .
d_gene: TRBD2
j_gene: TRBJ2-1
CDR3nt: TGTGCCAGCAGCGTAGATGGGGGGGCCTACAATGAGCAGTTCTTC
CDR3aa: CASSVDGGAYNEQFF

len: 15
v_gene: TRBV4-1
abundance: .
d_gene: .
j_gene: TRBJ1-5
CDR3nt: TGCGCCAGCAGCCAAGATGGGGGCGGCAATCAGCCCCAGCATTTT
CDR3aa: CASSQDGGGNQPQHF

len: 13
v_gene: TRBV10-3
abundance: .
d_gene: .
j_gene: TRBJ1-1
CDR3nt: TGTGCCATCAGTGAGACAGGGAACACTGAAGCTTTCTTT
CDR3aa: CAISETGNTEAFF

len: 14
v_gene: TRBV5-1
abundance: .
d_gene: .
j_gene: TRBJ1-1
CDR3nt: TGCGCCAGCAGCTTGGGTACAGTGAACACTGAAGCTTTCTTT
CDR3aa: CASSLGTVNTEAFF

len: 14
v_gene: TRBV11-2
abundance: .
d_gene: .
j_gene: TRBJ2-7
CDR3nt: TGTGCCAGCAGCTTAGAACCGGGTAACTACGAGCAGTACTTC
CDR3aa: CASSLEPGNYEQYF

len: 18
v_gene: TRBV5-4
abundance: .
d_gene: .
j_gene: TRBJ2-2
CDR3nt: TGTGCCAGCAGCCCCCCAACTGTGGGGCCACGCGGCACCGGGGAGCTGTTTTTT
CDR3aa: CASSPPTVGPRGTGELFF

len: 15
v_gene: TRBV6-5
abundance: .
d_gene: TRBD1
j_gene: TRBJ1-2
CDR3nt: TGTGCCAGCAGTTCACCGGGACAGCTGAACTATGGCTACACCTTC
CDR3aa: CASSSPGQLNYGYTF